This T cell receptor beta chain originates from a study of T cell responses to AZD1222 COVID-19 vaccine. On this clone: Antigen specificity is unknown.

The CDR3 loop spans 18 amino acids. CDR1 and CDR2 from the germline V gene are LNHDA and SQIVND (reference sequence). V lost 3 bases and J lost 7; bases outside the gene matches: 14. Study-level points and caveats: There were vaccine-associated CD4 TCRs across spike, dominant at 160-218 and 743-854. Variant regions that are unmutated are reportedly the target of nearly half of spike-specific TCRs.

Clones were sequenced by immunoSEQ multiplex PCR, and TCRdb holds only the in-frame ones, with some missing. Altogether some 60,000 clones are present, more than 60% being singletons, with the ten largest covering 3% to 4%. This chain connects TRBV19 to TRBJ2-3; 12 bases match TRBD2. The source of this sequence is an adult who received the AZD1222 COVID-19 vaccine. Sample: peripheral blood, taken 28 days after the second AZD1222 dose. In nucleotides, the CDR3 is TGTGCCAGTAGTATTAGTGAGTCGTGGACTAGCGGGGAGTATACGCAGTATTTT. Amino acid sequence: CASSISESWTSGEYTQYF.